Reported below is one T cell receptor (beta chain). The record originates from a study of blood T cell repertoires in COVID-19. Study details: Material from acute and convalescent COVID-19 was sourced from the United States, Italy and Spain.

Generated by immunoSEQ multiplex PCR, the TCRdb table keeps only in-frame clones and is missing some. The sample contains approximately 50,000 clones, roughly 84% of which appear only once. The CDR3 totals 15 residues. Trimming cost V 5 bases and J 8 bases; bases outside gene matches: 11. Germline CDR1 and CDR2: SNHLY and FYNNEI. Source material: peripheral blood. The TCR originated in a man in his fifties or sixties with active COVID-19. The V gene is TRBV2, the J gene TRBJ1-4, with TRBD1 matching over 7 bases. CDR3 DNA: TGTGCCAGCAGTCCAAGACAGGGTGGGAGGGAAAAACTGTTTTTT. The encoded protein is CASSPRQGGREKLFF.